This TCR beta chain was captured by sequencing in a study of blood T cell repertoires in COVID-19. Study context: The United States, Italy and Spain were the sources of the acute and convalescent COVID-19 samples. The analysed material was cDNA or gDNA that came from T cells, B-cell-depleted T cells, or PBMCs.

This clone was seen only a few times. Authors' processing steps: Researchers report that nucleated cell counts were estimated from reference gene primer amplification. Produced via immunoSEQ multiplex PCR; TCRdb's table is partial and in-frame only. V, J and clone size derive from that table, while D and trimming were established from the DNA sequence. This table holds approximately 230,000 clones, 87% found once. Germline V CDR1 and CDR2: MDHEN, SYDVKM. CDR3 length: 17 residues. V lost 6 bases and J lost 10; bases outside the gene matches: 19. Sequencing used peripheral blood. V usage is TRBV28 and J usage is TRBJ1-4; 8 bases are a match to TRBD1. This clonotype was sampled from a young man with active or convalescent COVID-19. CDR3 bases: TGTGCCAGCAGCCCCCATTCCGAGACAGGGGATAGTGGAAAACTGTTTTTT. Its protein is CASSPHSETGDSGKLFF.